The subject of this entry is one TCR beta chain. What it recognizes is unknown. The data were obtained in a study of OX40 agonist ivuxolimab in advanced cancers. As for the study in general: People who had prior anti-PD-1, anti-PD-L1 or anti-CTLA-4 therapy could take part, and about 37% had some.

General observations from the study: It was not determined which antigens were specifically recognized by the peripheral T cells that had undergone clonal expansion. Low normalized clonal expansion also occurred in some nonresponding patients.

Some clones are missing from TCRdb's copy, which holds only in-frame ones; the method was immunoSEQ multiplex PCR. The table records under 20,000 clones, about nine tenths of them present only once. Germline trimming cut 6 bases from V and 1 base from J; bases unmatched to any gene: 11. Germline V lookup: CDR1 MDHEN, CDR2 SYDVKM. The CDR3 runs 16 residues. This receptor was obtained from an adult with an advanced solid tumor such as melanoma, head and neck, liver or kidney cancer. The starting material was CD4+ or CD8+ T cells sorted from blood, obtained in a trial of the OX40 agonist ivuxolimab. The V gene is TRBV28, the J gene TRBJ1-1; 7 nucleotides match TRBD1. The CDR3 protein is CASSLPDRAENTEAFF. CDR3 sequence (DNA): TGTGCCAGCAGCCTCCCCGACAGGGCAGAGAACACTGAAGCTTTCTTT.